This T cell receptor beta chain was documented in a study of cytomegalovirus exposure and HLA in healthy donors. Sequenced by immunoSEQ multiplex PCR; TCRdb stores in-frame clones only, minus some. The data show more than 250,000 clones, roughly 89% seen once. This receptor was taken from a woman under 30 in good health and CMV-seronegative. The specimen was PBMCs.

CDR3 bases: TGTGCCAGCAGTTACAATGGACTACGCGACTCTGGGGCCAACGTCCTGACTTTC. Residues: CASSYNGLRDSGANVLTF. The V and J genes are TRBV2 and TRBJ2-6; TRBD2 is a possible D gene (6 bases). Trimming cost V 5 bases and J 0 bases, with 17 bases left between them. This CDR3 contains 18 residues. Germline CDR1 and CDR2: SNHLY and FYNNEI.